A single sample gave rise to the 22 T cell receptor beta chains below, sequenced in a study of blood T cell repertoires in COVID-19. Here immunoSEQ multiplex PCR was the method, and the copy in TCRdb shows in-frame clones only, minus some. The table records some 260,000 clones, just over 90% of them present only once. Sequenced: PBMCs or T cells enriched from blood (not recorded which). These receptors originate from a woman aged 18-35 years who had recovered from COVID-19.

The chain has TRBV19 and TRBJ1-2, with 9 bases lining up with TRBD1. CDR1 and CDR2 (germline): LNHDA, SQIVND (reference sequence). This CDR3 has 14 amino acids. V was clipped by 4 bases and J by 10 bases; unmatched bases: 10. Here the CDR3 DNA reads TGTGCCAGTAGTACGCCCGGGACAGGGAGCGCCTACACCTTC. It codes for CASSTPGTGSAYTF.

The chain carries TRBV27 and TRBJ1-6; D remains unclear. The CDR3 runs 16 residues. Trimming left V 6 bases short and J 0 bases short, with 12 bases between. The germline V gene has CDR1 MNHEY and CDR2 SMNVEV (reference sequence). CDR3 DNA: TGTGCCAGCAGCCGCTGGGCAAGCTCCTATAATTCACCCCTCCACTTT. This codes for CASSRWASSYNSPLHF.

The chain couples TRBV11-2 to TRBJ1-1, with D hard to call. Trimming took off 1 base at V and 6 bases at J, with 9 bases between the two ends. The CDR3 is 13 residues long. Looked up from germline, CDR1 is SGHAT and CDR2 is FQNNGV. CDR3 region: CASSLADSAEAFF. DNA of the CDR3: TGTGCCAGCAGCTTAGCTGATAGCGCTGAAGCTTTCTTT.

The chain uses TRBV10-1 and TRBJ1-2; TRBD1 agrees at 7 bases. The ends lost 11 bases at V and 6 bases at J; junction bases unmatched: 9. Germline CDR1 reads WNHNN; CDR2 reads SYGVQD (reference sequence). This CDR3 spans 12 amino acids. This CDR3 is CAQRDRVHGYTF. The CDR3 DNA follows: TGCGCCCAACGAGACAGGGTCCATGGCTACACCTTC.

The chain has TRBV28 and TRBJ2-1; D not resolved. Trimming left V 1 base short and J 0 bases short, with 7 bases between. There are 15 residues in the CDR3. CDR1 and CDR2 from the germline V gene are MDHEN and SYDVKM. This CDR3 is CASSLSGSSYNEQFF. The CDR3 DNA is TGTGCCAGCAGTTTATCGGGTAGCTCCTACAATGAGCAGTTCTTC.

As DNA, the CDR3 is TGTGCCAGCGGATTCACGACAGGGTCGAATTCACCCCTCCACTTT. This codes for CASGFTTGSNSPLHF. The chain carries TRBV28 and TRBJ1-6; 7 positions match TRBD1. Germline V gene data show CDR1 as MDHEN and CDR2 as SYDVKM. The CDR3 consists of 15 residues. V shed 8 bases and J 7 bases; nucleotides not matched to a gene: 11.

The chain has TRBV28 and TRBJ2-7; weak D call: TRBD1 (6 bases). The germline gives CDR1 MDHEN, CDR2 SYDVKM. The CDR3 is 13 residues long. Trimming took 6 bases from V and 2 from J, leaving 11 bases between them. The CDR3 protein is CASREGQTYEQYF. The CDR3 DNA sequence: TGTGCCAGCAGGGAAGGACAGACCTACGAGCAGTACTTC.

The chain uses TRBV18 and TRBJ2-7; 8 bases are a match to TRBD1. Germline-derived CDR1 and CDR2 are KGHSH and LQKENI. The CDR3 is 15 amino acids. V lost 1 base and J lost 3; bases outside the gene matches: 5. CDR3 protein: CASSPLAGQVYEQYF. In DNA, the CDR3 is TGTGCCAGCTCACCACTGGCGGGACAGGTCTACGAGCAGTACTTC. The full variable domain, completed using reference TRBV18 and TRBJ2-7, is NAGVMQNPRHLVRRRGQEARLRCSPMKGHSHVYWYRQLPEEGLKFMVYLQKENIIDESGMPKERFSAEFPKEGPSILRIQQVVRGDSAAYFCASSPLAGQVYEQYFGPGTRLTVT.

The chain is built from TRBV28 and TRBJ2-7; a possible D gene is TRBD2 (5 bases). V lost 6 bases to trimming and J lost 5 bases, with 14 bases between them. The CDR3 extends over 13 amino acids. The V gene's germline CDR1 is MDHEN and CDR2 SYDVKM. The CDR3 DNA follows: TGTGCCAGCAGACGGCCAGGAGGTGACGAGCAGTACTTC. Protein product: CASRRPGGDEQYF. The whole variable domain, remainder taken from reference TRBV28 and TRBJ2-7, is DVKVTQSSRYLVKRTGEKVFLECVQDMDHENMFWYRQDPGLGLRLIYFSYDVKMKEKGDIPEGYSVSREKKERFSLILESASTNQTSMYLCASRRPGGDEQYFGPGTRLTVT.

V and J are TRBV7-8 and TRBJ2-1; TRBD2 matches 11 bases. This CDR3 is built from 17 residues. Unmatched junction bases numbered 11, after V lost 3 bases and J lost 7 bases. Germline lookup yields CDR1 SGHVS and CDR2 FQNEAQ. CDR3 bases: TGTGCCAGCAGCTTTACAATCGGGACTAGCGGCCCGAATGAGCAGTTCTTC. The encoded protein is CASSFTIGTSGPNEQFF.

The rearrangement links TRBV5-6 to TRBJ1-1, with D uncertain. Trimming removed 1 base at V and 11 bases at J, with 12 bases between. Germline-derived CDR1 and CDR2 are SGHDT and YYEEEE. The CDR3 contains 12 residues. DNA for the CDR3: TGTGCCAGCAGCTTGTCAGAGGGTTCGGCTTTCTTT. This sequence encodes CASSLSEGSAFF.

With respect to this clone: The junction departs from the called germline gene at one end, perhaps through a read error. CDR3 in DNA: TGTGCCAGCAGTGTAGGAGGATGGTCGACCTACAATGAGCAGTTCTTC. This gives the protein CASSVGGWSTYNEQFF. The chain uses TRBV9 and TRBJ2-1, with D perhaps matching TRBD2 (5 bases). The CDR3 has 16 residues. Germline V gene sequence: CDR1 SGDLS, CDR2 YYNGEE. The variable domain in full, with the rest retrieved from reference TRBV9 and TRBJ2-1, is DSGVTQTPKHLITATGQRVTLRCSPRSGDLSVYWYQQSLDQGLQFLIQYYNGEERAKGNILERFSAQQFPDLHSELNLSSLELGDSALYFCASSVGGWSTYNEQFFGPGTRLTVL.

The chain uses TRBV14 and TRBJ2-1; TRBD2 matches 11 bases. The trim removed 1 base at V and 2 bases at J, leaving 7 bases unmatched. Germline-derived CDR1 and CDR2 are SGHDN and FVKESK. The CDR3 has 18 amino acids. CDR3 amino acids: CASSQGLAGGRAYNEQFF. DNA for the CDR3: TGTGCCAGCAGCCAAGGTCTAGCGGGAGGTCGGGCCTACAATGAGCAGTTCTTC.

The chain has TRBV29-1 and TRBJ2-1; D remains ambiguous. Trimming pared 1 base from V and 0 bases from J, leaving 10 bases between. The CDR3 is 15 residues long. The germline CDR1 and CDR2 sequences are SQVTM and ANQGSEA. The DNA of the CDR3 is TGCAGCGTTGAAGGTATAGATTCCTCCTACAATGAGCAGTTCTTC. This codes for CSVEGIDSSYNEQFF.

The CDR3 region is CASSSGGTLGDTQYF. CDR3 DNA sequence: TGTGCCAGCAGCTCCGGGGGGACACTAGGAGATACGCAGTATTTT. The genes are TRBV7-3 and TRBJ2-3; possible D gene TRBD2, 7 bases. Trimming removed 4 bases from V and 5 bases from J, with 16 bases in between. Germline assignment: CDR1 SGHTA and CDR2 FQGTGA. The CDR3 has 15 residues.

J is TRBJ1-2 and V is TRBV12-3 or TRBV12-4; no clear D. This CDR3 region has 12 residues. Trimming took off 4 bases at V and 4 bases at J, with 7 bases between the two ends. The CDR3 DNA follows: TGTGCCAGCAGTTCGGTCGGCTATGGCTACACCTTC. It is translated as CASSSVGYGYTF.

The J gene is TRBJ1-1, the V gene TRBV11-1, with 7 bases matching TRBD1. CDR1 and CDR2 (germline): SGHAT, FQDESV (reference sequence). The CDR3 sequence is 14 residues long. Trimming at V came to 5 bases and at J to 1 base, leaving 4 bases not matched to a gene. The CDR3 region is CASSPGTANTEAFF. The CDR3, as DNA: TGTGCCAGCAGCCCCGGGACAGCGAACACTGAAGCTTTCTTT. The entire variable domain, with the rest obtained from reference TRBV11-1 and TRBJ1-1, is as follows: EAEVAQSPRYKITEKSQAVAFWCDPISGHATLYWYRQILGQGPELLVQFQDESVVDDSQLPKDRFSAERLKGVDSTLKIQPAELGDSAMYLCASSPGTANTEAFFGQGTRLTVV.

This chain connects TRBV2 to TRBJ2-1; 7 positions match TRBD1. Germline CDR1 SNHLY, CDR2 FYNNEI. Germline trimming cut 6 bases from V and 2 bases from J; bases unmatched to any gene: 7. There are 15 residues in the CDR3. In DNA form, the CDR3 reads TGTGCCAGCAGCGGACAGGCGAGAACCTACAATGAGCAGTTCTTC. Its protein is CASSGQARTYNEQFF.

CDR3 nucleotides: TGTGCCAGCTCACAACTTAGGGGCGAGCAGTACTTC. Its protein product is CASSQLRGEQYF. The V call is TRBV18, the J call TRBJ2-7; D possibly corresponds to TRBD1 (5 bases). From germline, CDR1 is KGHSH and CDR2 LQKENI. Trimming left V 4 bases short and J 6 bases short, with 10 bases between. The CDR3 covers 12 residues.

To note about this clone: Other DNA sequences of this sample code for an identical CDR3. The chain couples TRBV15 to TRBJ1-2; D unresolved. Germline-derived CDR1 and CDR2 are LNHNV and YYDKDF (reference sequence). Trimming cost V 0 bases and J 3 bases, with 8 bases left between them. CDR3 length: 14 amino acids. The CDR3 protein is CATSRDFEDYGYTF. In DNA form, the CDR3 reads TGTGCCACCAGCAGAGATTTTGAGGACTATGGCTACACCTTC.

This chain links TRBV19 with TRBJ1-6; 9 positions agree with TRBD1. Germline CDR1 LNHDA, CDR2 SQIVND (reference sequence). With V trimmed by 2 bases and J by 11 bases, 4 bases remained unmatched. CDR3 length: 14 amino acids. The CDR3 is CASSIPGQGTPLHF. Here the CDR3 DNA reads TGTGCCAGTAGTATACCGGGACAGGGTACACCCCTCCACTTT. Combining the CDR3 with reference TRBV19 and TRBJ1-6 gives the whole variable domain DGGITQSPKYLFRKEGQNVTLSCEQNLNHDAMYWYRQDPGQGLRLIYYSQIVNDFQKGDIAEGYSVSREKKESFPLTVTSAQKNPTAFYLCASSIPGQGTPLHFGNGTRLTVT.

The J gene is TRBJ2-2, the V gene TRBV5-1; D uncertain. The germline gives CDR1 SGHRS, CDR2 YFSETQ. The CDR3 loop spans 15 amino acids. V lost 6 bases to trimming and J lost 0 bases, with 12 bases between them. The CDR3 DNA reads as TGCGCCAGCATTCCGGGTTCCTCGAACACCGGGGAGCTGTTTTTT. Protein sequence: CASIPGSSNTGELFF.